This TCR beta chain was found in a study of blood T cell repertoires in COVID-19 (dated by TCRdb to 2020 to 2022). Turning to the overall study: The collaborator samples originated in the United States, Italy and Spain and spanned the acute and convalescent phases of COVID-19. The prospective study material was composed of cDNA or gDNA derived from T cells, B-cell-depleted T cells, or PBMCs. Deeply sampled blood TCRbeta repertoires from subjects exposed to, actively infected with, or recovered from COVID-19 were included in the dataset. A freely available public database, intended as a resource for researchers studying the immune response to SARS-CoV-2, is where the repertoires were released. Samples came from the ongoing ImmuneRACE study (first 160 participants) plus 1,254 subjects from 6 global collaborators. The sample metadata nearly always contained a de-identified subject ID, COVID-19 status, age in years and sex. HLA class I and class II types, where available, came from metadata supplied by the sample provider rather than from assay-based typing. Results and caveats for the whole study, not just this receptor: The quantity of clinical and demographic metadata differed by source and by participant and was supplied without curation.

Enrolling through a virtual design, the prospective study's participants ranged in age from roughly 18 to 95 years and lived across 20 to 25 United States geographic areas. In the prospective study, cohorts were assigned on the basis of participant-reported clinical history obtained from a screening survey and a study questionnaire. Recovered participants in ImmuneRACE Cohort 3 were defined as having two consecutive negative NP/OP PCR tests, clearance from a healthcare professional, or resolution of symptoms. In the prospective study, whole blood, serum and a nasopharyngeal or oropharyngeal swab were collected from each participant by mobile phlebotomists. Over a roughly 2-month period, participants in the prospective study had the option of providing additional blood draws and questionnaires. Prospective study blood samples were shipped either frozen or at room temperature before DNA extraction.

CDR3 length: 16 amino acids, cysteine to phenylalanine. Solely the CDR3 DNA is kept, with 48 bases framed from the first base. Between the V and J ends, shortened by 4 bases and 0 bases respectively, the junction contains 17 bases. In the germline V gene, CDR1 corresponds to SGHRS and CDR2 to YFSETQ. The immunoSEQ Assay, a bias-controlled multiplex PCR, was used to amplify TCRbeta CDR3 regions from genomic DNA. The paper's data handling went like this. The number of nucleated cells in each sample was estimated from the amplification of reference gene primers within the assay. Sequence reads were collapsed and filtered to measure the absolute abundance of every unique TCRbeta CDR3 rearrangement. For each sample, productive Simpson clonality was calculated by taking the square root of Simpson's diversity index across productive rearrangements. TCRdb took this table from immuneACCESS and kept in-frame rearrangements with V and J called. Such tables lack part of the clones; where checked against another copy, unresolved V genes explain under half of the gap, and the rest is unexplained. V, J and clone size are those of that table, while D and trimming were read from the DNA. This sample lists some 380,000 clones; about 87% were detected once. The ten most abundant clones make up about 1.5% of the sample.

As regards this clone: Its antigen is not yet known. The record has no base qualities; no much larger clone is one base away.

The specimen was PBMCs or T cells enriched from blood (not recorded which). The chain is made from TRBV5-1 and TRBJ2-7; D gene: possibly TRBD2, on 7 matching bases. The TCR originated in a man between 25 and 39 years old who had recovered from COVID-19. The CDR3 region reads CASSPGGRASSYEQYF. The nucleotide sequence is given as TGCGCCAGCAGCCCCGGGGGGCGGGCTAGCTCCTACGAGCAGTACTTC.